This TCR beta chain derives from a study of CD8 T cells in ankylosing spondylitis. Study-level results: In peripheral blood, disease-linked CD8+ clones occurred at relatively low frequencies.

V shed 2 bases and J 2 bases; nucleotides not matched to a gene: 5. From germline, CDR1 is SNHLY and CDR2 FYNNEI. This CDR3 region has 15 residues. MiXCR, applied by TCRdb to the 5' RACE reads, yields one record per CDR3 protein. The sample lists 150,000 to 200,000 distinct CDR3 sequences; under 35% were seen once. This clonotype was counted many times. Its antigen is unknown. Sequencing input: synovial fluid, either unsorted or a sorted T cell fraction (not recorded which). The origin of this receptor is a male donor with ankylosing spondylitis. V usage is TRBV2 and J usage is TRBJ1-2, with 7 bases matching TRBD1. DNA for the CDR3: TGTGCCAGCAGTGAAAACTCAGGGGGAAACTATGGCTACACCTTC. Its protein is CASSENSGGNYGYTF. The full variable domain, with the rest looked up from reference TRBV2 and TRBJ1-2, is EPEVTQTPSHQVTQMGQEVILRCVPISNHLYFYWYRQILGQKVEFLVSFYNNEISEKSEIFDDQFSVERPDGSNFTLKIRSTKLEDSAMYFCASSENSGGNYGYTFGSGTRLTVV.